Presented here are 6 T cell receptor beta chains from one specimen sequenced in a study of regulatory T cells in long-lasting Graves disease. Time point denoted: persistent/refractory GD, antithyroid drugs over 5 years with positive TRAb. With RNA extracted from PBMCs as input, the TCR library was made. HTBI primers from iRepertoire and Arm-PCR of CDR3 regions yielded the TCR beta libraries. TCRdb re-called the multiplex PCR reads with MiXCR, one entry per CDR3 protein. Here the sample spans more than 350,000 distinct CDR3 sequences, roughly 23% being singletons. The sample consisted of peripheral blood mononuclear cells (PBMCs), taken when the disease was refractory, from a patient treated with antithyroid drugs. These receptors came from a female donor with Graves disease.

The chain joins TRBV2 to TRBJ2-7; weak D call: TRBD2 (5 bases). The V and J ends lost 1 base and 5 bases respectively, with 12 bases between them. Per germline, CDR1 SNHLY and CDR2 FYNNEI. There are 14 residues in the CDR3. In DNA form, the CDR3 reads TGTGCCAGCAGTGAAGGAGGGAGTGGCGACGAGCAGTACTTC. This translates into CASSEGGSGDEQYF.

This clonotype was seen a few times. V and J are TRBV5-6 and TRBJ1-1; D unclear. CDR3 length: 11 residues. Trimming shortened V by 4 bases and J by 7 bases, and 8 bases separated the two germline ends. Germline assignment: CDR1 SGHDT and CDR2 YYEEEE. CDR3 bases: TGTGCCAGCAGCGTACTGGGTGAAGCTTTCTTT. Its translation: CASSVLGEAFF.

This clonotype has more than one count but fewer than ten. The CDR3 DNA is TGTGCCAGCAGCCAAGGAGGTTGGACTAGCGGGAGACTTCCGGTAGACGAGCAGTACTTC. Translating it yields CASSQGGWTSGRLPVDEQYF. This rearrangement joins TRBV14 to TRBJ2-7, with TRBD2 matching over 13 bases. Germline-derived CDR1 and CDR2 are SGHDN and FVKESK. The CDR3 is 20 residues long. J lost 5 bases, V lost 1 base, and 17 bases had no gene match.

The table lists this clonotype with many counts. The chain joins TRBV11-1 to TRBJ2-7; 10 bases match TRBD2. Germline-derived CDR1 and CDR2 are SGHAT and FQDESV (reference sequence). With 5 bases clipped from V and 6 bases from J, the junction kept 7 bases outside the gene matches. The CDR3 length is 14 residues. CDR3 protein: CASSKTSGSGEQYF. The CDR3, as DNA: TGTGCCAGCAGCAAGACTAGCGGGTCAGGCGAGCAGTACTTC.

In its sample, this clonotype was seen a few times. This chain's CDR3 is CASTSPGLGNTIYF. The CDR3 DNA sequence: TGTGCCAGCACCTCACCTGGTCTTGGAAACACCATATATTTT. The chain combines TRBV28 with TRBJ1-3; D is uncertain. Germline CDR1 is MDHEN and CDR2 is SYDVKM. The CDR3 has 14 residues. Trimming took off 7 bases at V and 3 bases at J, with 13 bases between the two ends. The full variable domain, with the rest looked up from reference TRBV28 and TRBJ1-3, is DVKVTQSSRYLVKRTGEKVFLECVQDMDHENMFWYRQDPGLGLRLIYFSYDVKMKEKGDIPEGYSVSREKKERFSLILESASTNQTSMYLCASTSPGLGNTIYFGEGSWLTVV.

This clonotype was counted ten times or more. The genes are TRBV6-1 and TRBJ1-1; D perhaps matches TRBD1 (5 bases). The V end was cut by 6 bases, the J end by 6 bases, with 14 bases between. The CDR3 is 13 residues long. CDR1 MNHNS and CDR2 SASEGT come from the germline V gene. The DNA for the CDR3 is TGTGCCAGCAGCCAACAACGGGGGTCTGAAGCTTTCTTT. Protein product: CASSQQRGSEAFF.